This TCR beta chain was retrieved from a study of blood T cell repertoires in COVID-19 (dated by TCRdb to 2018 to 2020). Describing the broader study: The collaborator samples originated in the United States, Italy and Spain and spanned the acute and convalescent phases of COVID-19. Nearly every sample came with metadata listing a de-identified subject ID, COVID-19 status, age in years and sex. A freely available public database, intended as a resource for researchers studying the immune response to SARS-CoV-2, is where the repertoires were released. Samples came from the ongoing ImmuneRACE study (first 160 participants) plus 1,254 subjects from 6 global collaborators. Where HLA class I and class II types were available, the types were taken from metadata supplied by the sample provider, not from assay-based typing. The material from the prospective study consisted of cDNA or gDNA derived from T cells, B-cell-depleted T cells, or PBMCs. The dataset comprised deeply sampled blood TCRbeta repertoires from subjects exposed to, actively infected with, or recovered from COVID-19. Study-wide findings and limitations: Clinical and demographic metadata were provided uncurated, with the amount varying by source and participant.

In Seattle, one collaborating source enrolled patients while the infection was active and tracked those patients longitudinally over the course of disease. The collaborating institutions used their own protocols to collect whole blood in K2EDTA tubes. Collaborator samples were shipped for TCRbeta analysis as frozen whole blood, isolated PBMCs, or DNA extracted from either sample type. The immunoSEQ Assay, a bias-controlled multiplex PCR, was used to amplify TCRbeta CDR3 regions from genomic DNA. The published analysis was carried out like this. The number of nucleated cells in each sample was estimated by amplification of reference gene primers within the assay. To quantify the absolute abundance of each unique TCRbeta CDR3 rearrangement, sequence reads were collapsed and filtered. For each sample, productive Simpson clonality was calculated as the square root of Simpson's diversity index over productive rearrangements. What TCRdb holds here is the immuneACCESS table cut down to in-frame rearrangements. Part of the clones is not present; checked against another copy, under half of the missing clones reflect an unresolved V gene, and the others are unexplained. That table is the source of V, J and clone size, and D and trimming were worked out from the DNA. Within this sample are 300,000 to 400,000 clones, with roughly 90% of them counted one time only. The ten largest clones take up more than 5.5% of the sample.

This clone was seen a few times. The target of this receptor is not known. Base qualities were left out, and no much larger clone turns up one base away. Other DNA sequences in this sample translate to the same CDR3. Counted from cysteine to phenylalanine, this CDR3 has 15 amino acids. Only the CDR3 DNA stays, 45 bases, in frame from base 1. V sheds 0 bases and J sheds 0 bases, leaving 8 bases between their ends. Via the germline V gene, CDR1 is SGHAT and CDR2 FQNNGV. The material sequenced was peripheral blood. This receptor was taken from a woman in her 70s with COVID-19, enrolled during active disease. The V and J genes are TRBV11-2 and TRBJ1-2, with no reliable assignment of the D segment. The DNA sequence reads TGTGCCAGCAGCTTAGAATACGGAGCTAACTATGGCTACACCTTC. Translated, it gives CASSLEYGANYGYTF. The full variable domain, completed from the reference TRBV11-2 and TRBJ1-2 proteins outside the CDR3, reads EAGVAQSPRYKIIEKRQSVAFWCNPISGHATLYWYQQILGQGPKLLIQFQNNGVVDDSQLPKDRFSAERLKGVDSTLKIQPAKLEDSAVYLCASSLEYGANYGYTFGSGTRLTVV.